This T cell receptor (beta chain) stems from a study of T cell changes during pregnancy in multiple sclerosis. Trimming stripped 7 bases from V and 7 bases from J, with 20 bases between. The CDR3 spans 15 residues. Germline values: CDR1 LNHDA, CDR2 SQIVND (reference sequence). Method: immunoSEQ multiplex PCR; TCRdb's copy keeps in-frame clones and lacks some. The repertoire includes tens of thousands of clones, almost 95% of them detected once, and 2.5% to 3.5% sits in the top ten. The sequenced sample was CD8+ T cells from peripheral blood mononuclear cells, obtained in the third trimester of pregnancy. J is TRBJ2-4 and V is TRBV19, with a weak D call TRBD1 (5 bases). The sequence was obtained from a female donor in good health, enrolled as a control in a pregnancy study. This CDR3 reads CASKSEAGIRNIQYF. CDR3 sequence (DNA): TGTGCCAGTAAATCCGAGGCAGGGATACGCAACATTCAGTACTTC.